This T cell receptor (beta chain) emerged from a study of cytomegalovirus exposure and HLA in healthy donors listed by TCRdb under 2017. About the full investigation: In an earlier analysis of under 750 of the donors, 250 to 350 Gb of sequence data and 90 million to 120 million unique TCR beta sequences from 150 million to 200 million T cells were reported. An early release that covered some 630 HLA-typed donors contained approximately 320 gigabases of sequencing data and 70 million to 100 million unique TCR sequences. The genetic ancestry cluster associated with self-reported Caucasian donors included 80% to 90% of the approximately 430 genotyped donors. The study aimed to test whether cataloging public T cell receptors could reveal signatures of past pathogen exposure. The T cell repertoires of under 700 subjects were profiled by immunosequencing and related to cytomegalovirus serostatus. A separate validation cohort of 100 to 150 different subjects was used in addition to the approximately 640-subject first cohort. High-throughput TCR immunosequencing, statistical association of individual TCRs with disease status, and machine learning were combined to predict cytomegalovirus infection status. A later analysis re-examined previously published TCR beta repertoires from more than 650 donors and added high-resolution HLA genotyping to investigate patterns of TCR occurrence. Rather than drawing on any new phenotypic data, the later analysis identified candidate immune exposures from TCR beta sequences and the way those sequences occurred across donors. In an earlier analysis of roughly 580 of the donors, high-throughput TCR beta sequencing was used to judge whether each TCR beta V gene segment behaved as functional or pseudogenic. Donor age, sex, ethnicity and CMV serostatus were compiled alongside the repertoire data. A later genetic analysis took genome-wide SNP genotypes for about 65% of the roughly 670 donors and used that subset as a discovery cohort. Every discovery cohort repertoire had been produced on one sequencing platform. Class I and class II HLA loci were covered by the typing at four-digit resolution. The number of donors typed differed by locus, with 629-630 for A, B, C, DRB1 and DQB1, around 560 for DQA1, approximately 580 for DPA1, and approximately 470 for DPB1. Four to six DR-DQ haplotypes were handled as single units for association and clustering, since linkage in the cohort was strong. Among 300 to 500 genotyped donors of the cohort, an average of approximately 220,000 unique TCR beta nucleotide sequences was sequenced per donor, of which about 18% were non-productive.

Beyond this particular receptor, the publication reports: Cytomegalovirus status was reported to be diagnosed by the classifier with high specificity and sensitivity in both the original and validation cohorts. While some public TCRs were present in many individuals, most TCR sequences turned up only very rarely across donors. A further reported finding was that TCR beta sequences accurately predicted the HLA-A and HLA-B alleles for most subjects in the first cohort. According to a later analysis, parvovirus B19, influenza, CMV and Epstein-Barr virus appeared linked to several top co-occurrence clusters. This cohort had only TCR beta chains sequenced, and the lack of alpha or paired-chain data limited which features could be detected. Specific HLA alleles were associated with roughly 17,000 TCR beta sequences at a false discovery rate of 0.05 in a later analysis. Compared with equally common non-associated chains, HLA-associated TCR beta chains in a later analysis were more clonally expanded and had lower generation probabilities. A later analysis found that most CMV-associated TCR beta chains appeared HLA-restricted, with HLA associations seemingly driven largely by CMV exposure. Broadly in line with IMGT annotations, most TCR beta V segments showed up in productive rearrangements about 90% or about 30% of the time in an earlier analysis of approximately 600 of the donors. Because some donors lacked HLA typing at each locus, the association tests relied only on the typed subset. Presence/absence analyses assumed roughly uniform sequencing depth across donors, an assumption that may not hold. A few of the identified cytomegalovirus-associated TCR beta chains were confirmed in vitro to be specific for cytomegalovirus antigens. Immune exposure information for the cohort was limited to CMV serostatus. In a later analysis, TCR association rates were found to vary across HLA loci, with the most associated TCRs seen for DRB1 alleles and the fewest for HLA-C alleles. In a later genetic analysis, fewer N-insertions in productive TCRs were reported among donors in an Asian-associated ancestry cluster than the roughly 700-donor mean. A cluster of highly shared sequence variants was judged likely to represent a technical artifact of the sequencing pipeline. In a later genetic analysis, a missense DCLRE1C variant was associated with V-gene and J-gene trimming of TCR beta chains, and the association was replicated in an independent cohort. It was suggested by the authors that the approach could potentially be generalized to other disease states and immunological phenotypes. Strong co-occurrence of HLA alleles, especially DR and DQ, made assigning TCR associations to individual alleles difficult. Because counts were too low, seventeen rarely observed V segments, including chromosome 9 orphons, were left out of the earlier analysis of a few hundred of the donors. Correlated functional status among segregating V segments might be attributable to linkage disequilibrium, but an unknown experimental factor could not be ruled out. The study gave a list of some 150 TCR beta chains associated with cytomegalovirus.

Libraries came from the immunoSEQ multiplex PCR assay. A mixture of 60 forward primers for TCR Vbeta segments and 13 reverse primers for TCR Jbeta segments was used in the multiplex PCR. The CDR3 region of rearranged TCR beta genes was amplified from genomic DNA by a multiplex PCR assay. On the Illumina HiSeq System, the amplified TCR beta libraries were sequenced as 87-base-pair reads. The original methods were these. A later analysis counted about 82 million unique TCR beta chains across the 640 or so repertoires, and 10 million to 12 million of these chains were shared by at least two donors. To remove PCR and sequencing errors, raw reads were error-corrected and collapsed into unique sequences using a nearest-neighbor algorithm that merged closely related sequences. CDR3 sequences were aligned to IMGT reference sequences to assign V, D and J gene segments. For a sequence to be retained, a match of at least six nucleotides was required to both a V gene segment and a J gene segment. Rearrangements were classified as productive when the CDR3 lacked stop codons and remained in frame with V and J, and all other rearrangements were classified as non-productive. Following IMGT convention, CDR3 was defined as the stretch from the second conserved V-encoded cysteine up to the conserved J-encoded phenylalanine. The earlier analysis of 550 to 650 of the donors excluded any sequence lacking an unambiguous match to a single V gene segment. An earlier analysis of a few hundred of the donors classified V segments as functional when productive rearrangements were above 56.7% and as segregating when the standard deviation between donors was above 5%. To diagnose cytomegalovirus status from the catalog of TCR beta chain sequences, a statistical classification framework was built. V and J gene assignment, in a later analysis, came from comparing TCR nucleotide sequences with IMGT/GENE-DB human TR gene sequences. A later analysis assigned CDR3 sequences and most-parsimonious VDJ recombination scenarios with the TCRdist pipeline. In a later analysis, every TCR beta chain was defined by the combination of its CDR3 amino acid sequence and its V-gene family, and reads without a unique V-gene family were dropped. As a way to deal with suspected cross-contamination and a sequencing artifact, a later analysis dropped 450 to 600 nucleotide sequences that were highly shared and had low generation probability. A later analysis calculated a clonal expansion index for each public chain from normalized within-repertoire ranks of inferred template counts. In a later analysis, generation probabilities were computed with a VDJ recombination model fitted to out-of-frame rearrangements, and the resulting probabilities were checked against IGoR. In a later analysis, TCR-TCR, TCR-HLA and TCR-CMV co-occurrence was scored with hypergeometric tests, and a repertoire-size bias correction was applied to TCR pairs. A later analysis estimated false discovery rates by permuting HLA or CMV assignments 20 times. In a later analysis, co-occurring TCRs were grouped with DBSCAN, and TCRdist sequence similarity was added when clustering was performed within HLA-allele-positive subsets. For co-occurrence clustering, repertoires with fewer than 30,000 or more than 120,000 public chains were excluded, along with about five repertoires with anomalous nucleotide sharing. Entries here come from immuneACCESS through TCRdb and include only in-frame sequences with V and J called. Some clones fail to appear in such tables; in the studies checked, an unresolved V gene covers under half of the shortfall, and the cause of the remainder is unknown. The V and J calls and clone size were taken over from that table, and D and trimming were inferred from the DNA. Across this sample there are around 150,000 clones, with 70% to 90% seen only once. About 0.51% of the sample is taken by the ten largest.

The cohort consisted of 666 healthy bone marrow donors. At the time of sampling, every cohort member was nominally healthy, though immune exposures that went unrecorded were likely present. The donor was CMV seronegative and was included in the group of several hundred seronegative cohort members. A peripheral blood sample was provided by each donor, and peripheral blood mononuclear cells were used for TCR beta sequencing. Genomic DNA was extracted from the blood cell samples with the Qiagen DNeasy Blood Extraction Kit. Details on this clone: Which antigen it targets is not known. Within one base of it there is no much larger clone, and no base qualities were kept.

The sequence was obtained from a woman in her thirties or forties in good health and CMV-seronegative. The sequenced material came from PBMCs.

The bases read TGTGCCAGCAGTTTTCCGGGACAGGGGCTGTTCTTC. Translation gives CASSFPGQGLFF. This receptor chain uses TRBV28 and TRBJ2-1; a stretch of 10 junction bases matches TRBD1. In the germline V gene, CDR1 corresponds to MDHEN and CDR2 to SYDVKM. From V the trimming removes 3 bases and from J it removes 15 bases, while the gene matches leave 5 bases of the junction unaccounted for. Inclusive of the bounding cysteine and phenylalanine, the CDR3 is 12 residues long. The DNA shown is the 36-base CDR3, in frame from base 1. The reference TRBV28 and TRBJ2-1 proteins fill in what lies around the CDR3, so the full variable domain reads DVKVTQSSRYLVKRTGEKVFLECVQDMDHENMFWYRQDPGLGLRLIYFSYDVKMKEKGDIPEGYSVSREKKERFSLILESASTNQTSMYLCASSFPGQGLFFGPGTRLTVL.